The 24 T cell receptor beta chains below come from one sample, sequenced in a study of blood T cell repertoires in COVID-19 (dated by TCRdb to the early 2020s). The library came from the immunoSEQ multiplex PCR assay. TCRdb took over this immuneACCESS table, retaining in-frame rearrangements with V and J assigned. Such tables are incomplete; in checked studies, under half of the missing clones stem from an unresolved V gene, and the remainder is unexplained. The sample contains approximately 130,000 clones, approximately 86% of them found a single time. The ten most abundant clones make up about 16% of the sample. Source material: peripheral blood. The receptor source for this set is a woman aged 50 to 60 who had recovered from COVID-19.

The chain couples TRBV5-1 to TRBJ2-7; D is perhaps TRBD1 (6 bases). Germline loops: CDR1 SGHRS, CDR2 YFSETQ. Trimming pared 4 bases from V and 0 bases from J, leaving 14 bases between. The CDR3 consists of 15 residues. The CDR3 nucleotides are TGCGCCAGCAGCGATCTCTTGACAGGCTCCTACGAGCAGTACTTC. This encodes CASSDLLTGSYEQYF.

There are a few counts of this clone. Other DNA sequences from this sample encode an identical CDR3 as well. The V call is TRBV12-3 or TRBV12-4, the J call TRBJ1-1, with a possible D match to TRBD1 (6 bases). Trimming took 3 bases from V and 1 from J, leaving 6 bases between them. The CDR3 covers 13 residues. The CDR3 bases are TGTGCCAGCAGTTTGGGACAGAACACTGAAGCTTTCTTT. Amino acid sequence: CASSLGQNTEAFF.

The CDR3 spells CASSLTGSQETQYF. The CDR3 bases are TGCGCCAGCAGCTTGACAGGGAGTCAGGAGACCCAGTACTTC. This chain joins TRBV5-1 and TRBJ2-5; tentatively, D is TRBD1 (6 bases). V dropped 1 base and J dropped 5 bases, with 12 bases sitting between them. Germline loops: CDR1 SGHRS, CDR2 YFSETQ. The CDR3 has 14 amino acids.

The chain employs TRBV18 and TRBJ1-6, with 8 bases that match TRBD1. Germline V gene sequence: CDR1 KGHSH, CDR2 LQKENI. The CDR3 loop spans 17 amino acids. Trimming cost V 1 base and J 7 bases; bases outside gene matches: 9. The CDR3 coding sequence is TGTGCCAGCTCACCACGGGAGGGACAGGCGGGAAATTCACCCCTCCACTTT. It codes for CASSPREGQAGNSPLHF. The entire variable domain, with the rest obtained from reference TRBV18 and TRBJ1-6, is as follows: NAGVMQNPRHLVRRRGQEARLRCSPMKGHSHVYWYRQLPEEGLKFMVYLQKENIIDESGMPKERFSAEFPKEGPSILRIQQVVRGDSAAYFCASSPREGQAGNSPLHFGNGTRLTVT.

The chain links TRBV11-3 to TRBJ2-1; 9 nucleotides align to TRBD2. The CDR3 runs 15 residues. CDR1 and CDR2 from the germline V gene are SGHNT and YENEEA. Trimming at V came to 3 bases and at J to 5 bases, leaving 5 bases not matched to a gene. CDR3 DNA sequence: TGTGCCAGCAGCTTGGGGACTAGCAGCAACAATGAGCAGTTCTTC. Its translation: CASSLGTSSNNEQFF. Full variable domain (rest looked up from reference TRBV11-3 and TRBJ2-1): EAGVVQSPRYKIIEKKQPVAFWCNPISGHNTLYWYLQNLGQGPELLIRYENEEAVDDSQLPKDRFSAERLKGVDSTLKIQPAELGDSAVYLCASSLGTSSNNEQFFGPGTRLTVL.

The rearrangement links TRBV4-1 to TRBJ2-3, with D maybe TRBD2 (5 bases). Germline V gene data show CDR1 as MGHRA and CDR2 as YSYEKL. V was shortened by 2 bases and J by 2 bases, with 20 bases between the two germline ends. The CDR3 has 18 amino acids. CDR3 nucleotides: TGCGCCAGCAGCCAACGTACCTTCTATAGCGAGGCCACAGATACGCAGTATTTT. Translation: CASSQRTFYSEATDTQYF.

The table lists this clone with a few counts. V gene TRBV11-2 combines with J gene TRBJ1-2; unclear D gene. This CDR3 comprises 12 residues. Germline V gene data show CDR1 as SGHAT and CDR2 as FQNNGV. The V end was cut by 6 bases, the J end by 7 bases, with 12 bases between. The CDR3 loop reads CASSQAGRGYTF. The CDR3 DNA sequence: TGTGCCAGCAGTCAAGCGGGTCGTGGCTACACCTTC.

This rearrangement joins TRBV23-1 to TRBJ2-2, with 7 bases lining up with TRBD2. TRBV23-1 counts as an open reading frame of uncertain function. The CDR3 runs 17 residues. The junction had 6 bases not matched to a gene; V was cut back by 1 base and J by 1 base. The CDR3 here is CASSQWALAENTGELFF. The CDR3 nucleotides read TGCGCCAGCAGTCAATGGGCGCTAGCGGAGAACACCGGGGAGCTGTTTTTT.

The rearrangement links TRBV30 to TRBJ1-5; no firm D call. V was clipped by 2 bases and J by 1 base, with 12 bases between them. The CDR3 runs to 15 residues. Per germline, CDR1 GTSNPN and CDR2 SVGIG (reference sequence). The CDR3 nucleotides are TGTGCCTGGAGTCCCAATTGGCAGAGCAATCAGCCCCAGCATTTT. Its translation: CAWSPNWQSNQPQHF. Using reference TRBV30 and TRBJ1-5 for the parts outside the CDR3, the full variable domain is SQTIHQWPATLVQPVGSPLSLECTVEGTSNPNLYWYRQAAGRGLQLLFYSVGIGQISSEVPQNLSASRPQDRQFILSSKKLLLSDSGFYLCAWSPNWQSNQPQHFGDGTRLSIL.

The gene calls are TRBV30 and TRBJ1-1; D ambiguous. V lost 3 bases and J 1 base, leaving 12 bases between the germline ends. The CDR3 spans 14 residues. Germline CDR1 GTSNPN, CDR2 SVGIG (reference sequence). CDR3 in DNA: TGTGCCTGGAGGGTCAGCGGTAGGAACACTGAAGCTTTCTTT. Its protein is CAWRVSGRNTEAFF. The whole variable domain, remainder taken from reference TRBV30 and TRBJ1-1, is SQTIHQWPATLVQPVGSPLSLECTVEGTSNPNLYWYRQAAGRGLQLLFYSVGIGQISSEVPQNLSASRPQDRQFILSSKKLLLSDSGFYLCAWRVSGRNTEAFFGQGTRLTVV.

This rearrangement joins TRBV24-1 to TRBJ2-7; TRBD2 matches 12 bases. The junction had 1 base not matched to a gene; V was cut back by 2 bases and J by 3 bases. CDR3 size: 15 residues. Germline V gene sequence: CDR1 KGHDR, CDR2 SFDVKD. The CDR3 DNA reads TGTGCCACCAGTGATTCGGGACTAGCGGGCTACGAGCAGTACTTC. It translates to CATSDSGLAGYEQYF.

V usage is TRBV12-2 and J usage is TRBJ2-2; the DNA was not used to check the table's D call, TRBD1. TRBV12-2 represents a pseudogene. The CDR3 runs to 17 residues. CDR3 DNA sequence: TGTGCAAGTCGCCCCGTCAGGGGGTCCCTCTGCGCCGGGGAGCTGTTTTTT. This codes for CASRPVRGSLCAGELFF.

This clone was seen a single time. This chain connects TRBV2 to TRBJ2-1; TRBD2 aligns across 12 bases. The CDR3 runs to 14 residues. Germline V gives CDR1 SNHLY, CDR2 FYNNEI. V shed 7 bases, J shed 9 bases, and the junction held 7 bases outside the gene matches. The CDR3 spells CASMLAGGYGEQFF. For the CDR3, the DNA is TGTGCCAGCATGCTAGCGGGAGGGTACGGTGAGCAGTTCTTC.

This clone was seen more than once but under ten times. This chain joins TRBV24-1 and TRBJ2-5; 11 nucleotides match TRBD2. This CDR3 is built from 13 residues. V gave up 7 bases and J gave up 3 bases; unmatched junction bases: 0. From germline, CDR1 is KGHDR and CDR2 SFDVKD. The CDR3 region is CATRGLAEETQYF. CDR3 sequence (DNA): TGTGCCACCAGGGGACTAGCGGAAGAGACCCAGTACTTC.

The J gene is TRBJ2-3, the V gene TRBV4-3, with 8 bases lining up with TRBD2. The length of the CDR3 is 15 residues. Trimming cost V 0 bases and J 7 bases; bases outside gene matches: 6. Germline V gene data show CDR1 as LGHNA and CDR2 as YSLEER. The CDR3 coding sequence is TGCGCCAGCAGCCAAGAAGGAGGACTAGCCCATACGCAGTATTTT. Its protein is CASSQEGGLAHTQYF.

The rearrangement links TRBV28 to TRBJ1-4, with D maybe TRBD1 (5 bases). Trimming removed 8 bases from V and 0 bases from J, with 25 bases in between. CDR1 and CDR2 (germline): MDHEN, SYDVKM. The CDR3 consists of 19 residues. The CDR3 here is CASGGWGDLGLATNEKLFF. Written as DNA, the CDR3 is TGTGCCAGCGGAGGGTGGGGCGACTTGGGTTTAGCAACTAATGAAAAACTGTTTTTT.

The rearrangement joins TRBV11-2 to TRBJ1-2; 7 nucleotides agree with TRBD1. The junction had 14 bases not matched to a gene; V was cut back by 0 bases and J by 4 bases. This CDR3 contains 18 residues. CDR1 is SGHAT, CDR2 FQNNGV, per germline. The CDR3 coding sequence is TGTGCCAGCAGCTTAGATTTAGGGGGCAGAGAAACAACCTATGGCTACACCTTC. This encodes CASSLDLGGRETTYGYTF.

The chain uses TRBV28 and TRBJ1-6, with 9 nucleotides matching TRBD1. The CDR3 is made up of 15 amino acids. Per germline, CDR1 MDHEN and CDR2 SYDVKM. The trim removed 10 bases at V and 7 bases at J, leaving 11 bases unmatched. The CDR3: CATRPSGQGNSPLHF. In nucleotides, the CDR3 is TGTGCCACCCGACCCTCGGGACAGGGAAATTCACCCCTCCACTTT.

This rearrangement joins TRBV6-4 to TRBJ2-3, with 9 bases fitting TRBD1. This CDR3 is 15 amino acids long. The V and J ends lost 3 bases and 2 bases, in that order; junction bases with no gene match: 3. From germline, CDR1 is MRHNA and CDR2 SNTAGT. CDR3: CASSEGTGHTDTQYF. Written as DNA, the CDR3 is TGTGCCAGCAGTGAAGGGACAGGGCACACAGATACGCAGTATTTT.

This clone was seen a handful of times. The chain recombines TRBV12-3 or TRBV12-4 with TRBJ1-2; D not resolved. Trimming removed 2 bases at V and 4 bases at J, with 8 bases between. This CDR3 is 13 amino acids long. The CDR3 DNA sequence: TGTGCCAGCAGTTTAATTAACAGCTATGGCTACACCTTC. This translates into CASSLINSYGYTF.

J is TRBJ1-3 and V is TRBV18, with unresolved D. Trimming removed 6 bases at V and 1 base at J, with 7 bases between. Germline V gives CDR1 KGHSH, CDR2 LQKENI. CDR3 length: 13 amino acids. Written as DNA, the CDR3 is TGTGCCAGCTCGCGGGGTTCTGGAAACACCATATATTTT. Translation gives CASSRGSGNTIYF.

The gene calls are TRBV19 and TRBJ2-7; 7 positions match TRBD1. Germline V gene lookup returns CDR1 LNHDA and CDR2 SQIVND (reference sequence). This CDR3 has 13 residues. V lost 4 bases to trimming and J lost 4 bases; unmatched junction nucleotides: 4. CDR3 protein: CASSTDRWYEQYF. For the CDR3, the DNA is TGTGCCAGTAGTACGGACAGGTGGTACGAGCAGTACTTC.

J is TRBJ2-5 and V is TRBV2; 7 bases fit TRBD2. The ends lost 10 bases at V and 0 bases at J; junction bases unmatched: 5. Germline assignment: CDR1 SNHLY and CDR2 FYNNEI. This CDR3 has 13 residues. As DNA, the CDR3 is TGTGCCACCAACGCGGGGGACCAAGAGACCCAGTACTTC. Amino acid sequence: CATNAGDQETQYF.

A word on this clone: Its ends do not fully match the called genes, so a read error is possible. The CDR3 protein is CASSFVGRENF. The CDR3 DNA follows: TGTGCCAGCAGTTTTGTTGGCAGGGAAAATTTT. V gene TRBV12-3 or TRBV12-4 combines with J gene TRBJ1-3; maybe TRBD1 (5 bases). The CDR3 has 11 amino acids.